One TCR beta chain is described in this entry. In the study's own analysis: The assay estimated nucleated cells by amplifying reference gene primers. Method: immunoSEQ multiplex PCR; TCRdb's copy keeps in-frame clones and lacks some. V and J calls and clone size come straight from that table; D and trimming were deduced from the DNA. This table holds hundreds of thousands of clones, over 70% found once. The data were obtained in a study of blood T cell repertoires in COVID-19. Looking at the study overall: Acute-phase and convalescent COVID-19 samples originated in the United States, Italy and Spain.

CDR1 and CDR2 (germline): MNHEY, SMNVEV (reference sequence). This CDR3 is 16 amino acids long. The ends were cut back, 0 bases at V and 5 bases at J, with 17 bases in the middle. This clonotype originated in a man older than 75 with acute or convalescent COVID-19. The V gene is TRBV27, the J gene TRBJ2-7; tentative D call: TRBD1 (6 bases). Sequenced: peripheral blood. The CDR3 is CASSLSWQGKRHEQYF. CDR3 bases: TGTGCCAGCAGTTTATCTTGGCAGGGGAAGCGGCACGAGCAGTACTTC.